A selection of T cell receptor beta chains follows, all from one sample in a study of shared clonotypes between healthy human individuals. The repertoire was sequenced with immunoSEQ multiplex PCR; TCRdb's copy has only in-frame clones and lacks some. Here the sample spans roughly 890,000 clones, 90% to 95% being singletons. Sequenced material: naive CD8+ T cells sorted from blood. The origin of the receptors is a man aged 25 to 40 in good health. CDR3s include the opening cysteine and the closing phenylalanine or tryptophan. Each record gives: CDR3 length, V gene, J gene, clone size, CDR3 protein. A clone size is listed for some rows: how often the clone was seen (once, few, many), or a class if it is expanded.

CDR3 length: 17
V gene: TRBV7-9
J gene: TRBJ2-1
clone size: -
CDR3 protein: CASSLWGLAESHNEQFF

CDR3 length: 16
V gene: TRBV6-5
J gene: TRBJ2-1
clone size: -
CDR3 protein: CASSYSGTGIYNEQFF

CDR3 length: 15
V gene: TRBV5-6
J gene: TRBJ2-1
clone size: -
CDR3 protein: CASSLRSQRNNEQFF

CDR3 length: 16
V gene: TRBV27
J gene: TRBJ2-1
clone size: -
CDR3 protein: CASSSGLAGVVNEQFF

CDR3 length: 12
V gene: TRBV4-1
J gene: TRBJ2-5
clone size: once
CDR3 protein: CASSQDQETQYF

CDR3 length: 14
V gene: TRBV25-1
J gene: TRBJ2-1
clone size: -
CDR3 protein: CASSDGMTLNEQFF

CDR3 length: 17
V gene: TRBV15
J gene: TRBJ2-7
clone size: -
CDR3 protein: CATSSLGLEVTHYEQYF

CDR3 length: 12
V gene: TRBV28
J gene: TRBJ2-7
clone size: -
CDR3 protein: CASTSGRTEQYF

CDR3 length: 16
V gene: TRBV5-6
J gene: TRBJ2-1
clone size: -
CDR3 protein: CASSLAGKGGRDEQFF

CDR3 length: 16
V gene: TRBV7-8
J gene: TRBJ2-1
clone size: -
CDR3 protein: CASSARLAGKGNEQFF

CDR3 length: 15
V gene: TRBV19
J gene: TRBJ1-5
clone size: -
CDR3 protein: CAIARDTSSNQPQHF

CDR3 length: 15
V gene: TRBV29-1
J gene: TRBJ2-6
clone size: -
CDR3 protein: CSVVGPDSGANVLTF

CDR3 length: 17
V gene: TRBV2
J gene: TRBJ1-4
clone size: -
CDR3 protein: CASSEDTPLVTNEKLFF

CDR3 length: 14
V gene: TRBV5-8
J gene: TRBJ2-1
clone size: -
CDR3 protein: CASSLDSLPDEQFF

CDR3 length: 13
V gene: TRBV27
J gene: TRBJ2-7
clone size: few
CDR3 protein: CASSFGAPYEQYF

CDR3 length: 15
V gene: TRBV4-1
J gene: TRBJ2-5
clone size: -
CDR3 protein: CASSQEKTDQETQYF

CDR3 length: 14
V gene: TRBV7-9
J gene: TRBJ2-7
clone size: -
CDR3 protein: CACQGGTGVYEQYF

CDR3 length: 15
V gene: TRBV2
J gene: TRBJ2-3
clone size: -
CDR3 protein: CASWGRETGTDTQYF

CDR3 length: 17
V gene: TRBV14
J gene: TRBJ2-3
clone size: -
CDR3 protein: CASSQEGLAGITDTQYF

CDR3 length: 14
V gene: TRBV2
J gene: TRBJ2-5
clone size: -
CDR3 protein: CASSGQGASETQYF

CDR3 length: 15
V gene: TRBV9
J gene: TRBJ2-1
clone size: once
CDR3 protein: CASSVVGAPYNEQFF

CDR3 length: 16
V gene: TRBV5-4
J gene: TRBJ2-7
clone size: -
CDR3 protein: CASSTLQGAASYEQYF

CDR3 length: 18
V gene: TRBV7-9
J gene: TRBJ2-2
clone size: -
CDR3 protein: CASSSPRLAGVRAGELFF

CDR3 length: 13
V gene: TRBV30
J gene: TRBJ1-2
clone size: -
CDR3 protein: CAWSPLGYDGYTF

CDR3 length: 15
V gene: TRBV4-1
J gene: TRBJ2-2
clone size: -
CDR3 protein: CASSQGLTNTGELFF

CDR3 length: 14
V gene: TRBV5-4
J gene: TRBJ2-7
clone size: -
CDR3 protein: CASSLGDSPAEQYF

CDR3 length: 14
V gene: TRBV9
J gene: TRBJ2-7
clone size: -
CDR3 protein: CASSGGPGSYEQYF

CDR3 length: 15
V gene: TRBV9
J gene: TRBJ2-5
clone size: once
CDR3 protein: CASSEVGRLQETQYF

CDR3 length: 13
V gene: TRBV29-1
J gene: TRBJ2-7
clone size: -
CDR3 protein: CSVNYPGIYEQYF

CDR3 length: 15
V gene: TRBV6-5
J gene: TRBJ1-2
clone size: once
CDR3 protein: CASSYSQGSRYGYTF

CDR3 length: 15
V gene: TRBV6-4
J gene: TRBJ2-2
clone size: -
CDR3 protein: CASSPGLAGTGELFF

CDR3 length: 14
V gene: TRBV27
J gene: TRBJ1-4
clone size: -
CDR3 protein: CASSLLGGNERLFF

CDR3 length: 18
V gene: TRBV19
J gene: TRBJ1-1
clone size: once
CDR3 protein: CASSNPSRDTLMNTEAFF

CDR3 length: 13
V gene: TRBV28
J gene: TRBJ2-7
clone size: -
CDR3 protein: CASRWERSYEQYF

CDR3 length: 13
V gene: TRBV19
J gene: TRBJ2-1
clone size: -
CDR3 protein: CASSIVSPNEQFF

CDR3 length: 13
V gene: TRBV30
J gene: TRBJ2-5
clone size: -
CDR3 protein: CAWSLAFLETQYF